This is a list of T cell receptor beta chains from one sample in a study of T cells in Graves' hyperthyroidism and ophthalmopathy. TCRdb itself ran the multiplex PCR reads through MiXCR, one entry per CDR3 protein. The sample records some 250,000 distinct CDR3 sequences, around 15% being singletons. Material for sequencing was blood. Receptors originate from a woman aged 45-59 years with Graves' hyperthyroidism that later progressed to Graves' ophthalmopathy. CDR3s include the opening cysteine and the closing phenylalanine or tryptophan. The D gene is left open where the match is weak. Clone size appears in some rows only: once, few, many, or a class for an expanded clone.

NA	TRBV19	few	TRBJ2-7	CASSTRGTASYEQYF	TGTGCCAGTAGTACGAGGGGGACTGCATCCTACGAGCAGTACTTC
TRBD1	TRBV5-1	many	TRBJ2-7	CASSLTGGDEQYF	TGCGCCAGCAGCTTGACAGGGGGCGACGAGCAGTACTTC
NA	TRBV20-1	NA	TRBJ2-7	CSARVAVMREQYF	TGCAGTGCTAGAGTAGCGGTGATGAGAGAGCAGTACTTC
TRBD1	TRBV20-1	few	TRBJ1-4	CSARGSFRGDEKLFF	TGCAGTGCTAGAGGTAGTTTCAGGGGGGATGAAAAACTGTTTTTT
NA	TRBV18	many	TRBJ2-1	CASSRSEGQDNEQFF	TGTGCCAGCTCACGTTCGGAGGGGCAAGACAATGAGCAGTTCTTC
NA	TRBV7-3	many	TRBJ2-5	CASSLSGVEETQYF	TGTGCCAGCAGCTTAAGTGGGGTGGAAGAGACCCAGTACTTC
TRBD1	TRBV6-1	many	TRBJ1-2	CASSEAARQGAYGYTF	TGTGCCAGCAGTGAAGCGGCTCGGCAGGGGGCTTATGGCTACACCTTC
NA	TRBV5-1	NA	TRBJ2-5	CASSLAVTKETQYF	TGCGCCAGCAGCCTTGCGGTTACAAAAGAGACCCAGTACTTC
TRBD1	TRBV11-2	many	TRBJ2-1	CASRPNRGIHNEQFF	TGTGCCAGCAGGCCAAACAGGGGGATCCACAATGAGCAGTTCTTC
NA	TRBV20-1	many	TRBJ1-1	CSALATALNTEAFF	TGCAGTGCTCTCGCGACAGCGCTGAACACTGAAGCTTTCTTT
TRBD1	TRBV6-1	NA	TRBJ1-2	CASSIGQGPYGYTF	TGTGCCAGCAGTATCGGACAGGGTCCATATGGCTACACCTTC
NA	TRBV20-1	NA	TRBJ1-2	CSARDPTPGNTYGYTF	TGCAGTGCTAGAGATCCTACGCCGGGAAATACCTATGGCTACACCTTC
NA	TRBV19	NA	TRBJ1-2	CASNPPGGQGFIYGYTF	TGTGCCAGTAACCCCCCCGGGGGGCAGGGATTTATCTATGGCTACACCTTC
NA	TRBV28	few	TRBJ1-6	CASRARTALHF	TGTGCCAGCAGGGCTCGGACGGCCCTGCATTTT
NA	TRBV30	many	TRBJ2-3	CAGRDTADTQYF	TGTGCCGGGCGGGATACCGCAGATACGCAGTATTTT
NA	TRBV30	many	TRBJ1-4	CAGEPPQAEKLFF	TGTGCCGGCGAGCCCCCCCAAGCGGAAAAACTGTTTTTT
NA	TRBV5-1	few	TRBJ2-5	CASSKDGSLFGETQYF	TGCGCCAGCAGTAAGGACGGGAGCCTATTCGGGGAGACCCAGTACTTC
TRBD2	TRBV2	many	TRBJ2-7	CASSSGGAVTSGSPYEQYF	TGTGCCAGCAGTTCCGGTGGGGCCGTGACTAGCGGGAGCCCCTACGAGCAGTACTTC
TRBD1	TRBV27	NA	TRBJ1-4	CASSLSAGGNEKLFF	TGTGCCAGCAGTTTATCGGCAGGGGGCAATGAAAAACTGTTTTTT
NA	TRBV4-1	NA	TRBJ1-5	CASSHPRDQPQHF	TGCGCCAGCAGCCACCCCAGGGACCAGCCCCAGCATTTT
TRBD1	TRBV2	many	TRBJ2-2	CASSEALRTGNTGELFF	TGTGCCAGCAGTGAAGCGCTGAGGACAGGGAACACCGGGGAGCTGTTTTTT
TRBD2	TRBV11-2	many	TRBJ2-3	CASSLRREPTPDTQYF	TGTGCCAGCAGCTTAAGGCGGGAGCCCACCCCCGATACGCAGTATTTT
TRBD1	TRBV20-1	many	TRBJ1-1	CSAPHRGRRNTEAFF	TGCAGTGCTCCTCACAGGGGGAGGAGGAACACTGAAGCTTTCTTT
NA	TRBV28	many	TRBJ1-2	CASSSPAFQVSISF	TGTGCCAGCAGTTCCCCCGCTTTTCAGGTCTCGATTTCCTTC
TRBD1	TRBV30	many	TRBJ1-2	CAWTQGGVYGYTF	TGTGCCTGGACCCAGGGGGGCGTCTATGGCTACACCTTC
NA	TRBV20-1	few	TRBJ1-6	CSAGGGPFSSPLHF	TGCAGTGCCGGAGGGGGACCGTTTAGTTCACCCCTCCACTTT
TRBD2	TRBV11-3	many	TRBJ2-3	CASSFRGGSGIADTQYF	TGTGCCAGCAGCTTCCGAGGGGGTAGCGGGATTGCAGATACGCAGTATTTT
TRBD2	TRBV25-1	few	TRBJ2-1	CASTHLGLAGGWVSVREQFF	TGTGCCAGCACACACCTGGGACTAGCGGGAGGGTGGGTTTCGGTAAGGGAGCAGTTCTTC
TRBD2	TRBV4-1	many	TRBJ2-1	CASSRGGLVQTYNEQFF	TGCGCCAGCAGCAGGGGGGGACTAGTTCAAACCTACAATGAGCAGTTCTTC
TRBD2	TRBV7-2	many	TRBJ2-5	CASSPGSPLAGGLETQYF	TGTGCCAGCAGCCCAGGGTCCCCTCTAGCGGGAGGGCTGGAGACCCAGTACTTC
NA	TRBV7-9	many	TRBJ2-7	CASSSAYEQYF	TGTGCCAGCAGCTCCGCCTACGAGCAGTACTTC
NA	TRBV5-1	many	TRBJ2-2	CASSGVHANTGELFF	TGCGCCAGCAGCGGCGTTCACGCGAACACCGGGGAGCTGTTTTTT
TRBD2	TRBV11-2	many	TRBJ2-1	CASMRREGGTYNEQFF	TGTGCCAGCATGCGGCGGGAGGGCGGGACCTACAATGAGCAGTTCTTC
NA	TRBV19	few	TRBJ2-1	CASSIEVFSYNEQFF	TGTGCCAGTAGTATAGAGGTCTTCTCCTACAATGAGCAGTTCTTC
NA	TRBV20-1	many	TRBJ2-7	CSARDPLALDYEQYF	TGCAGTGCTAGAGATCCCCTAGCGTTGGACTACGAGCAGTACTTC
NA	TRBV6-1	many	TRBJ1-1	CASSEPAGMNTEAFF	TGTGCCAGCAGTGAGCCAGCGGGGATGAACACTGAAGCTTTCTTT
NA	TRBV28	many	TRBJ2-7	CASSISGGPWYEQYF	TGTGCCAGCAGTATATCCGGAGGGCCTTGGTACGAGCAGTACTTC
NA	TRBV2	many	TRBJ1-2	CASRSGGADGYTF	TGTGCCAGCAGATCGGGGGGCGCGGATGGCTACACCTTC
NA	TRBV11-2	many	TRBJ2-7	CASSLYRVRPSYEQYF	TGTGCCAGCAGCTTATATAGGGTCCGACCGTCCTACGAGCAGTACTTC
TRBD1	TRBV2	many	TRBJ1-4	CASRTGFTNEKLFF	TGTGCCAGCAGGACAGGGTTCACTAATGAAAAACTGTTTTTT
TRBD2	TRBV5-1	many	TRBJ2-1	CASRTSGEDNEQFF	TGCGCCAGCAGGACTAGCGGGGAAGACAATGAGCAGTTCTTC
NA	TRBV20-1	many	TRBJ2-5	CSAQVSAETQYF	TGCAGTGCACAGGTTTCGGCGGAGACCCAGTACTTC
NA	TRBV2	NA	TRBJ1-3	CASREGYSGNTIYF	TGTGCCAGCAGGGAGGGTTACTCTGGAAACACCATATATTTT
NA	TRBV20-1	many	TRBJ1-1	CSAISLDLNTEAFF	TGCAGTGCTATTTCCCTGGACCTTAACACTGAAGCTTTCTTT
NA	TRBV9	few	TRBJ1-4	CASSVAAGRNEKLFF	TGTGCCAGCAGCGTAGCGGCAGGTAGAAATGAAAAACTGTTTTTT
NA	TRBV19	NA	TRBJ1-5	CASSISREYSNQPQHF	TGTGCCAGTAGTATCAGCCGAGAATATAGCAATCAGCCCCAGCATTTT
TRBD1	TRBV12-3/TRBV12-4	many	TRBJ1-5	CASSRGTGTDSNQPQHF	TGTGCCAGCAGCCGAGGGACAGGGACCGATAGCAATCAGCCCCAGCATTTT